Sequencing of this T cell receptor beta chain was carried out in a study of blood T cells in healthy people across ages. Primers used in a second PCR of about 7 to 12 cycles were a sample-barcoded 5' primer and a J-beta primer mix. Each cDNA molecule was tagged by a template-switch adaptor that had 12 random nucleotides. One entry per CDR3 protein results from TCRdb running MiXCR on the 5' RACE reads. This table has over a million distinct CDR3 sequences, roughly 45% appearing once. The germline V gene encodes CDR1 SGHVS and CDR2 FNYEAQ. Trimming stripped 1 base from V and 9 bases from J, with 16 bases between. The CDR3 extends over 14 amino acids. This clonotype was counted only a few times.

Sequencing was performed on blood. The chain employs TRBV7-6 and TRBJ2-7; TRBD1 might be the D (5 bases). The TCR originated in a woman aged 55-70 years in good health. CDR3 coding DNA: TGTGCCAGCAGCTTAGAGGGGCGGCCCGACGGGCAGTACTTC. It translates to CASSLEGRPDGQYF.